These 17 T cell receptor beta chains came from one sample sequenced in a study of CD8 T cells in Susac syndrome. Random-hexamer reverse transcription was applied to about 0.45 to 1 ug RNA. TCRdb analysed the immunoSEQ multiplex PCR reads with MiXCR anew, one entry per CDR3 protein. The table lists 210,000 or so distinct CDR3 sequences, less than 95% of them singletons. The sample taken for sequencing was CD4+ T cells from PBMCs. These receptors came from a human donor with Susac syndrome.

The CDR3 is CASSPDPRGITDTQYF. The CDR3 coding sequence is TGTGCCAGCAGCCCCGATCCACGGGGGATTACAGATACGCAGTATTTT. The genes are TRBV9 and TRBJ2-3; D may be TRBD2 (6 bases). Looked up from germline, CDR1 is SGDLS and CDR2 is YYNGEE. This CDR3 has 16 amino acids. V was trimmed by 4 bases and J by 3 bases, leaving 18 bases between them.

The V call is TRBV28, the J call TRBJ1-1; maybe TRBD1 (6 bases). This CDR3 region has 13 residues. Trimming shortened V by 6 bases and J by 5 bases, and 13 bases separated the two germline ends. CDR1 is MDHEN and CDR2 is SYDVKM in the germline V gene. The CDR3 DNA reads TGTGCCAGCAGGAGGGGGGGGAGAACTGAAGCTTTCTTT. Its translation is CASRRGGRTEAFF.

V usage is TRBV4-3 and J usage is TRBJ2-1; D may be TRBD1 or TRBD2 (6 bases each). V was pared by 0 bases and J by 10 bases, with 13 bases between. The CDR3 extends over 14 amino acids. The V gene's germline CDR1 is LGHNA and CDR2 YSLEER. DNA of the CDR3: TGCGCCAGCAGCCAAGATCGGGGGCCGTCCGAGCAGTTCTTC. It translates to CASSQDRGPSEQFF.

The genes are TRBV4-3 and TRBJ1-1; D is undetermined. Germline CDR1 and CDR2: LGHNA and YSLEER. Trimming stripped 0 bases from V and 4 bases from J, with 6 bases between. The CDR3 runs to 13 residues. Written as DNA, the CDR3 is TGCGCCAGCAGCCAAGATCAGAGCACTGAAGCTTTCTTT. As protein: CASSQDQSTEAFF.

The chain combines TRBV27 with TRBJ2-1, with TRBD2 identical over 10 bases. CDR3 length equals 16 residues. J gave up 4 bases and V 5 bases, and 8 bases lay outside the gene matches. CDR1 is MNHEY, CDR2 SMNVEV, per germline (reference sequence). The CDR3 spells CASSRAGGLGYNEQFF. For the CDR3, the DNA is TGTGCCAGCAGTCGAGCGGGGGGGCTAGGATACAATGAGCAGTTCTTC.

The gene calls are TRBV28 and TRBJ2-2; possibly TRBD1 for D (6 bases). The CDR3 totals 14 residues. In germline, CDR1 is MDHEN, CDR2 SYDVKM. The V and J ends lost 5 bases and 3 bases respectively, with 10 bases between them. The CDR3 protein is CASSEWGHTGELFF. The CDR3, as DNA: TGTGCCAGCAGTGAATGGGGGCACACCGGGGAGCTGTTTTTT.

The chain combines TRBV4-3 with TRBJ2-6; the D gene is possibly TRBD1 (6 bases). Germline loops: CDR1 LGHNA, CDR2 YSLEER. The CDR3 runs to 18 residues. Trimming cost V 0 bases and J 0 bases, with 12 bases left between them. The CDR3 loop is CASSQEIARGSGANVLTF. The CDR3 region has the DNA TGCGCCAGCAGCCAAGAAATAGCCAGGGGCTCTGGGGCCAACGTCCTGACTTTC.

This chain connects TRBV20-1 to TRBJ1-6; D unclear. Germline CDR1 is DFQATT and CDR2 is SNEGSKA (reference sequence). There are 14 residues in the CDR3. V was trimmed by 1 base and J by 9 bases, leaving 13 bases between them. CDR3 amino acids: CSARAASAGSPLHF. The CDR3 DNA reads TGCAGTGCTAGAGCGGCCTCGGCGGGTTCACCCCTCCACTTT.

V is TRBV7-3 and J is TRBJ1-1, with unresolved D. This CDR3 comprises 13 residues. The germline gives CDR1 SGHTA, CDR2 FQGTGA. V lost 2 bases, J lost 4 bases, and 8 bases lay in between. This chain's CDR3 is CASSLERSTEAFF. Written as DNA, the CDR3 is TGTGCCAGCAGCTTAGAACGAAGCACTGAAGCTTTCTTT.

The CDR3 sequence is CASSRGTSGGGETQYF. CDR3 coding DNA: TGTGCCAGCAGCCGCGGGACTAGCGGGGGGGGAGAGACCCAGTACTTC. V usage is TRBV12-3 or TRBV12-4 and J usage is TRBJ2-5; 16 bases match TRBD2. CDR3 size: 16 residues. J lost 4 bases, V lost 6 bases, and 5 bases had no gene match.

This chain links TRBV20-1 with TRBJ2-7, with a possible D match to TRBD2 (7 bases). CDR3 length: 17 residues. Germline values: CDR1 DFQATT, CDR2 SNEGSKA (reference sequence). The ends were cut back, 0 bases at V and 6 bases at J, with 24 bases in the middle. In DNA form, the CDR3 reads TGCAGTGCTAGAGATTGGTTAACCCTCCGGGGGGCGAGCGAGCAGTACTTC. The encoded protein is CSARDWLTLRGASEQYF.

The CDR3 DNA reads as TGCAGTGCTAGAGCACTAGCGTCGGACACCGGGGAGCTGTTTTTT. Encoded protein: CSARALASDTGELFF. The chain employs TRBV20-1 and TRBJ2-2, with 7 bases matching TRBD2. The length of the CDR3 is 15 residues. Germline V gives CDR1 DFQATT, CDR2 SNEGSKA (reference sequence). Trimming took 1 base from V and 3 from J; bases not matched to a gene: 5.

The CDR3 bases are TGCAGTGCTAGAAGGGATGCGGGGGGAACTGAAGCTTTCTTT. It specifies CSARRDAGGTEAFF. J is TRBJ1-1 and V is TRBV20-1, with D possibly being TRBD1 (5 bases). CDR1 is DFQATT and CDR2 is SNEGSKA in the germline V gene (reference sequence). The CDR3 loop spans 14 amino acids. Deletions cut 2 bases from V and 5 bases from J, with 15 bases between.

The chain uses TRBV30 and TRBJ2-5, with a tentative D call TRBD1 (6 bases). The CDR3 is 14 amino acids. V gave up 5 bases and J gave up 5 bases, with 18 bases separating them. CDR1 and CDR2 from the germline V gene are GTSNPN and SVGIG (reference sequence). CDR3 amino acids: CAWSGLGARETQYF. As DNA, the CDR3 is TGTGCCTGGTCCGGATTGGGGGCGAGGGAGACCCAGTACTTC.

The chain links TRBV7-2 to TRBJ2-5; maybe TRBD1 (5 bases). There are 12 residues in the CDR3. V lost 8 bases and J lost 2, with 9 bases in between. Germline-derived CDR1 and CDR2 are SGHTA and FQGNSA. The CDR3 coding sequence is TGTGCCAGCCCGGACATTCAAGAGACCCAGTACTTC. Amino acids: CASPDIQETQYF.

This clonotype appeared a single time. CDR3 sequence (DNA): TGTGCCTGGGCTTTAGCGGGGGGACCAGATACGCAGTATTTT. It yields the protein CAWALAGGPDTQYF. The chain is built from TRBV30 and TRBJ2-3; 10 bases are a match to TRBD2. The CDR3 runs to 14 residues. The V gene's germline CDR1 is GTSNPN and CDR2 SVGIG (reference sequence). The V and J ends lost 5 bases and 4 bases, in that order; junction bases with no gene match: 6.

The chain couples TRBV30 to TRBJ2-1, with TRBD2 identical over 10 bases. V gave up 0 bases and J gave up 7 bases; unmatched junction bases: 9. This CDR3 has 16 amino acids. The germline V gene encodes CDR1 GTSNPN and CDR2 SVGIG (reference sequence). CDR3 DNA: TGTGCCTGGAGTGTACGAAGCGGGGGGGCGGGGAATGAGCAGTTCTTC. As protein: CAWSVRSGGAGNEQFF. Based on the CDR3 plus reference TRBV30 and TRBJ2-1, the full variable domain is SQTIHQWPATLVQPVGSPLSLECTVEGTSNPNLYWYRQAAGRGLQLLFYSVGIGQISSEVPQNLSASRPQDRQFILSSKKLLLSDSGFYLCAWSVRSGGAGNEQFFGPGTRLTVL.